The clone carrying this T cell receptor (beta chain) was recorded once. This sample is drawn from a study of OX40 agonist ivuxolimab in advanced cancers. At the level of the study: Patients were infused with ivuxolimab every 2 weeks at 0.01 to 10 mg/kg.

Here immunoSEQ multiplex PCR was the method, and the copy in TCRdb shows in-frame clones only, minus some. The sample has 65,000 to 90,000 clones; approximately 90% are singletons. Germline CDR1 and CDR2: MNHEY and SVGAGI. The CDR3 contains 15 residues. V lost 6 bases to trimming and J lost 4 bases; unmatched junction nucleotides: 10. This TCR came from an adult with an advanced solid tumor such as melanoma, head and neck, liver or kidney cancer. V usage is TRBV6-5 and J usage is TRBJ2-5; TRBD2 matches 8 bases. This specimen consisted of CD4+ or CD8+ T cells sorted from blood, obtained in a trial of the OX40 agonist ivuxolimab. CDR3: CASRPRPTSGETQYF. The CDR3 nucleotides read TGTGCCAGCAGGCCCAGGCCCACTAGCGGAGAGACCCAGTACTTC.